The T cell receptor beta chain under discussion was sequenced for a study of cytomegalovirus exposure and HLA in healthy donors. This clone was counted between two and nine times. Its antigen is not known. The study ran its PCR with 60 Vbeta and 13 Jbeta primers. TCRdb's copy holds only in-frame clones and misses some; the assay was immunoSEQ multiplex PCR. The top ten hold approximately 23% of the sample, which has roughly 77,000 clones, over 9.5% seen once. Study outcomes and limitations: The authors considered a cluster of highly shared sequence variants likely to be a sequencing artifact. A later analysis appeared to link common viral pathogens to several of the most significant clusters. Whilst most TCR sequences proved rare, a subset of public TCRs occurred across many donors.

The germline CDR1 and CDR2 sequences are MDHEN and SYDVKM. V shed 6 bases and J 2 bases; nucleotides not matched to a gene: 7. CDR3 size: 14 residues. The receptor comes from a man aged 60 to 75 in good health and CMV-seropositive. V and J are TRBV28 and TRBJ2-7; 7 bases fit TRBD1. The material sequenced was PBMCs. The CDR3 is CASSNPGTAYEQYV. The DNA for the CDR3 is TGTGCCAGCAGCAACCCCGGGACAGCCTACGAGCAGTACGTC.